The rows below give T cell receptor beta chains drawn from one sample of a study of blood T cell repertoires in COVID-19. The assay was immunoSEQ multiplex PCR, and TCRdb's table has in-frame clones only and misses some. The data show 20,000 to 30,000 clones, about 81% seen once. Specimen: peripheral blood. These receptors were collected from a human donor in a cohort sampled during active COVID-19. CDR3s include the opening cysteine and the closing phenylalanine or tryptophan. Fields, in order: V gene, D gene, clone size, J gene, CDR3 DNA, CDR3 protein. A D gene is named only where the DNA matches it firmly. The size of a clone is reported for some rows only, either as once, few or many, or as a class for expanded clones.

V: TRBV28
D: NA
size: NA
J: TRBJ2-2
DNA: TGTGCCAGCAGGGCCGGCGGGCGGCGAACCGGGGAGCTGTTTTTT
CDR3: CASRAGGRRTGELFF

V: TRBV27
D: NA
size: NA
J: TRBJ1-1
DNA: TGTGCCAGCAGCTCCGCGGGGACTGGCAGCGCTGAAGCTTTCTTT
CDR3: CASSSAGTGSAEAFF

V: TRBV21-1
D: NA
size: once
J: TRBJ2-1
DNA: TGTGCCAGCAAGCCGGCGGGCTCCTACAATGAGCAGTTCTTC
CDR3: CASKPAGSYNEQFF

V: TRBV24-1
D: TRBD2
size: NA
J: TRBJ2-7
DNA: TGTGCCACCCGGAGAGGACTAGCGGGGCGCTACGAGCAGTACTTC
CDR3: CATRRGLAGRYEQYF

V: TRBV29-1
D: TRBD1
size: NA
J: TRBJ2-7
DNA: TGCAGCGCGGGACAGGGACAACTCTACGAGCAGTACTTC
CDR3: CSAGQGQLYEQYF

V: TRBV5-1
D: NA
size: once
J: TRBJ2-7
DNA: TGCGCCAGCAGTTTGGGCGAATCCTACGAGCAGTACTTC
CDR3: CASSLGESYEQYF

V: TRBV24-1
D: NA
size: NA
J: TRBJ2-5
DNA: TGTGCCACCAGTGATTTGGGGACAACCGAGGGGACCCAGTACTTC
CDR3: CATSDLGTTEGTQYF

V: TRBV25-1
D: NA
size: NA
J: TRBJ2-7
DNA: TGTGCCAGCAGTGGATACACGGGAAACGAGCAGTACTTC
CDR3: CASSGYTGNEQYF

V: TRBV5-4
D: NA
size: NA
J: TRBJ2-2
DNA: TGTGCCAGCAGCTTGTCCGGACAGTCCACCGGGGAGCTGTTTTTT
CDR3: CASSLSGQSTGELFF

V: TRBV5-6
D: TRBD1
size: NA
J: TRBJ1-2
DNA: TGTGCCAGCAGACGACAGGGGGCGAGAGGCTACACCTTC
CDR3: CASRRQGARGYTF

V: TRBV2
D: TRBD2
size: NA
J: TRBJ2-5
DNA: TGTGCCAGCAGAGCGGGACTAGCGGACCAAGAGACCCAGTACTTC
CDR3: CASRAGLADQETQYF

V: TRBV6-5
D: NA
size: NA
J: TRBJ2-7
DNA: TGTGCCAGCGGGGCAGGGTCCTACGAGCAGTACTTC
CDR3: CASGAGSYEQYF

V: TRBV5-1
D: TRBD1
size: NA
J: TRBJ1-1
DNA: TGCGCCAGCAGCTTGGCGGGGACAGGGGTGAACACTGAAGCTTTCTTT
CDR3: CASSLAGTGVNTEAFF

V: TRBV11-2
D: NA
size: NA
J: TRBJ2-1
DNA: TGTGCCAGCAGCTTAGCCCCAGATACCTCGTACAATGAGCAGTTCTTC
CDR3: CASSLAPDTSYNEQFF

V: TRBV4-2
D: TRBD2
size: NA
J: TRBJ2-2
DNA: TGTGCCAGCAGCCAAGATCTTGCAGCGGGGGGAACCGGGGAGCTGTTTTTT
CDR3: CASSQDLAAGGTGELFF

V: TRBV9
D: NA
size: few
J: TRBJ2-1
DNA: TGTGCCAGCAACGACAAAGGGAGTGGCGCGAGCTCCTACAATGAGCAGTTCTTC
CDR3: CASNDKGSGASSYNEQFF

V: TRBV5-6
D: NA
size: NA
J: TRBJ1-2
DNA: TGTGCCAGCAGCTTGAGCTATTCGAGAGGCTACACCTTC
CDR3: CASSLSYSRGYTF

V: TRBV9
D: TRBD2
size: NA
J: TRBJ2-1
DNA: TGTGCCAGCAGCGTAGATATCGGGGGGGATTACAATGAGCAGTTCTTC
CDR3: CASSVDIGGDYNEQFF

V: TRBV2
D: NA
size: NA
J: TRBJ2-5
DNA: TGTGCCAGCAGTGAACACAGGGTGTTAGGGACCCAGTACTTC
CDR3: CASSEHRVLGTQYF

V: TRBV27
D: NA
size: NA
J: TRBJ1-6
DNA: TGTGCCAGCAGCACAGGGAAGGGGAATTCACCCCTCCACTTT
CDR3: CASSTGKGNSPLHF

V: TRBV5-4
D: NA
size: NA
J: TRBJ2-7
DNA: TGTGCCGCCCAAGAGGGTGACACCTACGAGCAGTACTTC
CDR3: CAAQEGDTYEQYF

V: TRBV20-1
D: NA
size: NA
J: TRBJ2-1
DNA: TGCAGTGCTCGGGCCCGGGGTGAGCAGTTCTTC
CDR3: CSARARGEQFF

V: TRBV25-1
D: TRBD1
size: NA
J: TRBJ1-3
DNA: TGTGCCAGCAGAACAGGGGGTGGAAACACCATATATTTT
CDR3: CASRTGGGNTIYF

V: TRBV3-1/TRBV3-2
D: NA
size: few
J: TRBJ2-2
DNA: TGTGCCAGCAGCCAAGCGCTTGCCCGGGGGGAGCTGTTTTTT
CDR3: CASSQALARGELFF

V: TRBV5-1
D: TRBD2
size: NA
J: TRBJ2-3
DNA: TGCGCCAGCAGCTTCCTGACTAGCGGGAGGGGCACAGATACGCAGTATTTT
CDR3: CASSFLTSGRGTDTQYF

V: TRBV11-2
D: NA
size: NA
J: TRBJ1-5
DNA: TGTGCCAGCAGCCCAATCCAGGATCAGCCCCAGCATTTT
CDR3: CASSPIQDQPQHF

V: TRBV14
D: TRBD1
size: NA
J: TRBJ1-3
DNA: TGTGCCAGCAGCCCGGGACAGGGGATCGGAAACACCATATATTTT
CDR3: CASSPGQGIGNTIYF

V: TRBV5-1
D: TRBD1
size: NA
J: TRBJ1-2
DNA: TGCGCCAGCAGCTTACAAGGGACAGGGGGCGCGGATGGCTACACCTTC
CDR3: CASSLQGTGGADGYTF

V: TRBV12-3/TRBV12-4
D: NA
size: once
J: TRBJ2-2
DNA: TGTGCCAGCAATAGGGGTGGGGAGCTGTTTTTT
CDR3: CASNRGGELFF

V: TRBV3-1/TRBV3-2
D: NA
size: NA
J: TRBJ2-1
DNA: TGTGCCAGCAGTCCCGCGGGGAGTCGCTCCTACAATGAGCAGTTCTTC
CDR3: CASSPAGSRSYNEQFF

V: TRBV7-9
D: NA
size: NA
J: TRBJ1-2
DNA: TGTGCCAGCAGCTTACAGGCAGGGGCCAACTATGGCTACACCTTC
CDR3: CASSLQAGANYGYTF

V: TRBV2
D: NA
size: NA
J: TRBJ2-7
DNA: TGTGCCAGCAGCGCAGCCTACGAGCAGTACTTC
CDR3: CASSAAYEQYF

V: TRBV9
D: TRBD2
size: few
J: TRBJ2-1
DNA: TGTGCCAGCAGCGCCAGACTAGCGGGGAGCTCGAATGAGCAGTTCTTC
CDR3: CASSARLAGSSNEQFF

V: TRBV6-2/TRBV6-3
D: NA
size: few
J: TRBJ1-6
DNA: TGTGCCAGCAGTTCCAGACGGGGATCTTCACCCCTCCACTTT
CDR3: CASSSRRGSSPLHF

V: TRBV19
D: TRBD1
size: NA
J: TRBJ1-1
DNA: TGTGCCAGTAGTCCCCTCGACAGGGGGTGGAACACTGAAGCTTTCTTT
CDR3: CASSPLDRGWNTEAFF

V: TRBV4-3
D: NA
size: NA
J: TRBJ2-1
DNA: TGCGCCAGCAGCCAAGATCCGGGTCCCCGCGAGCAGTTCTTC
CDR3: CASSQDPGPREQFF

V: TRBV5-4
D: NA
size: NA
J: TRBJ2-3
DNA: TGTGCCAGCAGCCGAGGGGGACCACACACAGATACGCAGTATTTT
CDR3: CASSRGGPHTDTQYF